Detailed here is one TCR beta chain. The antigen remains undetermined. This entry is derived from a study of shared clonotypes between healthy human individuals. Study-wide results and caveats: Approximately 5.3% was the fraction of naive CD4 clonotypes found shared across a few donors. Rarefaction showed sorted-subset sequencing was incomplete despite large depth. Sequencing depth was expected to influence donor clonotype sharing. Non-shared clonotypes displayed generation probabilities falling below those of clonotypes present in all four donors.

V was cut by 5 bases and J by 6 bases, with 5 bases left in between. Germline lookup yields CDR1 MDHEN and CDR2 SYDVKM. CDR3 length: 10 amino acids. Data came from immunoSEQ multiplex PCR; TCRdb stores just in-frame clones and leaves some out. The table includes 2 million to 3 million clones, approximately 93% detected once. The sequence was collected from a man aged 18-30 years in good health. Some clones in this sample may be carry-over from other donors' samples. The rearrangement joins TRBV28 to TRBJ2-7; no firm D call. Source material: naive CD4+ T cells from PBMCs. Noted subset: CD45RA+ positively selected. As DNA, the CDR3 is TGTGCCAGCAGTCGGACCGAGCAGTACTTC. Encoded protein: CASSRTEQYF.